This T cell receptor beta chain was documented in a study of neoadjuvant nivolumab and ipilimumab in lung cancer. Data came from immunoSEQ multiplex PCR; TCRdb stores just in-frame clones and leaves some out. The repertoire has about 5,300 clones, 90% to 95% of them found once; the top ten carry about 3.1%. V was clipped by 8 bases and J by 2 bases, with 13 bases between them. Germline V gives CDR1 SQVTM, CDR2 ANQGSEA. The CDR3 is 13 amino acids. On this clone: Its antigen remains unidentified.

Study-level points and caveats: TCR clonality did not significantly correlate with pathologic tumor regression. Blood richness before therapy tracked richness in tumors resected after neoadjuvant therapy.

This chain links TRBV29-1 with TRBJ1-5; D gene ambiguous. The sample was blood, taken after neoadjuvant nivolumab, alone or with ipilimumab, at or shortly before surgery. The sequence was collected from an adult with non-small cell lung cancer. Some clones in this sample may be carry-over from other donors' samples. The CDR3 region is CSPGPRGNQPQHF. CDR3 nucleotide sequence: TGCAGCCCCGGGCCCCGGGGCAATCAGCCCCAGCATTTT. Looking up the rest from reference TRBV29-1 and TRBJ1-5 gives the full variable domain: SAVISQKPSRDICQRGTSLTIQCQVDSQVTMMFWYRQQPGQSLTLIATANQGSEATYESGFVIDKFPISRPNLTFSTLTVSNMSPEDSSIYLCSPGPRGNQPQHFGDGTRLSIL.